What follows are 26 T cell receptor beta chains derived from one specimen sequenced in a study of T-cell memory formation after mild COVID-19. Each CDR3 protein gets one entry after TCRdb re-called the 5' RACE reads with MiXCR. The sample lists 30,000 to 45,000 distinct CDR3 sequences, about an eighth occurring once. The specimen sequenced was PBMCs or a T cell subset sorted from them (not recorded which). These receptors were taken from a man aged 18 to 30 who had mild COVID-19 (a few samples of this study predate the infection). Cell type and time point are not known.

The sample holds many counts of this clonotype. This chain links TRBV12-3 or TRBV12-4 with TRBJ1-5; 9 bases map to TRBD1. There are 15 residues in the CDR3. V trimming: 4 bases; J trimming: 4 bases; junction bases outside the gene matches: 5. Written as DNA, the CDR3 is TGTGCCAGCAGTTGGGGGACAGGGTTAAATCAGCCCCAGCATTTT. It is translated as CASSWGTGLNQPQHF.

This clonotype occurred many times. V usage is TRBV5-1 and J usage is TRBJ1-6; 7 nucleotides match TRBD1. Germline-derived CDR1 and CDR2 are SGHRS and YFSETQ. This CDR3 region has 13 residues. With V trimmed by 7 bases and J by 5 bases, 3 bases remained unmatched. In DNA, the CDR3 is TGCGCCAGCTGTGACAGGGATAATTCACCCCTCCACTTT. The encoded protein is CASCDRDNSPLHF.

The sample holds many counts of this clonotype. This chain uses TRBV6-1 with TRBJ1-5; D is ambiguous. Trimming left V 7 bases short and J 5 bases short, with 12 bases between. Germline assignment: CDR1 MNHNS and CDR2 SASEGT. The length of the CDR3 is 13 residues. The CDR3 sequence: CASTYTLDQPQHF. The CDR3 nucleotides are TGTGCCAGCACTTACACCTTAGATCAGCCCCAGCATTTT.

This clonotype appeared many times. The V gene is TRBV11-2, the J gene TRBJ2-1; D is ambiguous. CDR3 length: 13 amino acids. Germline V gene data show CDR1 as SGHAT and CDR2 as FQNNGV. V lost 1 base to trimming and J lost 4 bases, with 5 bases between them. The CDR3 bases are TGTGCCAGCAGCTTAGCGTCATACAATGAGCAGTTCTTC. It codes for CASSLASYNEQFF.

This clonotype was counted many times. The V call is TRBV21-1, the J call TRBJ2-7; TRBD1, the table's D call, lacks a check against the DNA. TRBV21-1 is flagged as a pseudogene. The CDR3 extends over 15 amino acids. The CDR3 sequence is CASSKARHRGYEQYV. The CDR3, as DNA: TGTGCCAGCAGCAAAGCGCGCCACAGGGGTTACGAGCAGTACGTC.

This clonotype was picked up a small number of times. The chain combines TRBV11-1 with TRBJ1-6; D call uncertain. The V end lost 5 bases, the J end lost 8 bases, and 10 bases lay between the germline ends. From germline, CDR1 is SGHAT and CDR2 FQDESV (reference sequence). This CDR3 contains 13 residues. The CDR3 region has the DNA TGTGCCAGCAGCAACCGTATTGATTCACCCCTCCACTTT. Translated, it gives CASSNRIDSPLHF.

The table lists this clonotype with a few counts. The CDR3 here is CASSRLAGRSYNEQFF. In DNA, the CDR3 is TGTGCCAGCAGCCGACTAGCGGGCCGCTCCTACAATGAGCAGTTCTTC. The rearrangement links TRBV3-1 to TRBJ2-1; TRBD2 matches at 10 bases. The CDR3 covers 16 residues. The germline gives CDR1 LGHDT, CDR2 YNNKEL (reference sequence). The V gene end was trimmed by 4 bases and the J gene end by 0 bases; junction bases not matched to a gene: 3.

This clonotype was counted at least ten times. The chain couples TRBV2 to TRBJ2-1; D unclear. The length of the CDR3 is 13 residues. V was cut by 7 bases and J by 5 bases, with 12 bases left in between. Germline CDR1 reads SNHLY; CDR2 reads FYNNEI. In DNA, the CDR3 is TGTGCCAGCACCACCGCCTCGGACAATGAGCAGTTCTTC. This encodes CASTTASDNEQFF. Looking up the rest from reference TRBV2 and TRBJ2-1 gives the full variable domain: EPEVTQTPSHQVTQMGQEVILRCVPISNHLYFYWYRQILGQKVEFLVSFYNNEISEKSEIFDDQFSVERPDGSNFTLKIRSTKLEDSAMYFCASTTASDNEQFFGPGTRLTVL.

J is TRBJ2-7 and V is TRBV12-3 or TRBV12-4; D gene ambiguous. This CDR3 region has 14 residues. The V and J ends lost 3 bases and 0 bases respectively, with 9 bases between them. Here the CDR3 DNA reads TGTGCCAGCAGTTTTCCAGGAAGCTCCTACGAGCAGTACTTC. Its translation: CASSFPGSSYEQYF.

This clonotype showed up just a few times. V gene TRBV28 combines with J gene TRBJ1-3; 9 positions agree with TRBD1. V lost 6 bases to trimming and J lost 0 bases; unmatched junction nucleotides: 6. CDR3 length: 16 amino acids. The V gene's germline CDR1 is MDHEN and CDR2 SYDVKM. The CDR3 nucleotides are TGTGCCAGCAGGCCACAGGGGGCTAACTCTGGAAACACCATATATTTT. It yields the protein CASRPQGANSGNTIYF. Filled out from reference TRBV28 and TRBJ1-3, the complete variable domain reads DVKVTQSSRYLVKRTGEKVFLECVQDMDHENMFWYRQDPGLGLRLIYFSYDVKMKEKGDIPEGYSVSREKKERFSLILESASTNQTSMYLCASRPQGANSGNTIYFGEGSWLTVV.

This clonotype has a count of ten or more. The gene calls are TRBV7-2 and TRBJ2-7; 8 bases match TRBD1. The germline CDR1 and CDR2 sequences are SGHTA and FQGNSA. This CDR3 contains 12 residues. Germline trimming cut 5 bases from V and 4 bases from J; bases unmatched to any gene: 1. Here the CDR3 DNA reads TGTGCCAGCAGCGGACAGGGTTACGAGCAGTACTTC. Amino acids: CASSGQGYEQYF.

This clonotype was detected ten times or more. The V and J genes are TRBV5-1 and TRBJ1-1; no reliable D call. CDR1 is SGHRS and CDR2 is YFSETQ in the germline V gene. This CDR3 comprises 14 residues. Trimming left V 2 bases short and J 7 bases short, with 15 bases between. The CDR3 reads CASSFQTATGEAFF. Written as DNA, the CDR3 is TGCGCCAGCAGCTTCCAAACAGCGACCGGTGAAGCTTTCTTT.

This clonotype was detected ten times or more. V usage is TRBV10-1 and J usage is TRBJ2-3; no firm D call. Looked up from germline, CDR1 is WNHNN and CDR2 is SYGVQD (reference sequence). V lost 3 bases, J lost 3 bases, and 7 bases lay in between. The CDR3 spans 13 residues. CDR3 nucleotides: TGCGCCAGCAGTGAAGCTGGGACAGATACGCAGTATTTT. Translating gives CASSEAGTDTQYF.

This clonotype has at least ten counts. The rearrangement joins TRBV12-3 or TRBV12-4 to TRBJ1-2; 7 bases map to TRBD1. This CDR3 comprises 12 residues. Trimming took 5 bases from V and 4 from J; bases not matched to a gene: 1. CDR3 nucleotide sequence: TGTGCCAGCAGTAACAGGGGCTATGGCTACACCTTC. It translates to CASSNRGYGYTF.

This clonotype was counted ten times or more. The chain recombines TRBV12-3 or TRBV12-4 with TRBJ2-3; D ambiguous. V lost 3 bases to trimming and J lost 1 base, with 11 bases between them. This CDR3 has 15 residues. CDR3 DNA sequence: TGTGCCAGCAGTTTTGAAGCGTCCGGCACAGATACGCAGTATTTT. Protein: CASSFEASGTDTQYF.

Many counts were recorded for this clonotype. The chain employs TRBV5-1 and TRBJ2-6; 10 bases agree with TRBD1. V gave up 5 bases and J gave up 3 bases; unmatched junction bases: 2. This CDR3 comprises 15 residues. Germline CDR1 reads SGHRS; CDR2 reads YFSETQ. This CDR3 is CASRTGGSGANVLTF. CDR3 coding DNA: TGCGCCAGCAGGACAGGGGGCAGTGGGGCCAACGTCCTGACTTTC.

In its sample, this clonotype was seen many times. J is TRBJ2-5 and V is TRBV12-3 or TRBV12-4; 9 bases are shared with TRBD1. There are 14 residues in the CDR3. After removal of 5 bases from V and 5 bases from J, the junction contained 6 bases not matched to a gene. The CDR3 region is CASSPQGARETQYF. The CDR3 DNA follows: TGTGCCAGCAGTCCACAGGGGGCGCGGGAGACCCAGTACTTC.

This clonotype was detected ten times or more. The chain joins TRBV7-8 to TRBJ1-2, with 7 bases aligning to TRBD1. This CDR3 contains 17 residues. In germline, CDR1 is SGHVS, CDR2 FQNEAQ. Trimming took 5 bases from V and 3 from J; bases not matched to a gene: 15. The CDR3 DNA reads as TGTGCCAGCAGCACGATTATACCACGGGGGACAGACTATGGCTACACCTTC. Encoded protein: CASSTIIPRGTDYGYTF.

This clonotype has ten or more counts. The genes are TRBV4-3 and TRBJ1-4; no clear D gene. V was trimmed by 0 bases and J by 6 bases, leaving 5 bases between them. The germline gives CDR1 LGHNA, CDR2 YSLEER. CDR3 length equals 13 residues. CDR3 in DNA: TGCGCCAGCAGCCAAGATACCCATGAAAAACTGTTTTTT. Protein: CASSQDTHEKLFF.

The CDR3 DNA sequence: TGTGCCAGCAGGTCTAGGAGTTTGAACACCGGGGAGCTGTTTTTT. As protein: CASRSRSLNTGELFF. The chain recombines TRBV12-3 or TRBV12-4 with TRBJ2-2, with D unclear. The V end lost 6 bases, the J end lost 1 base, and 12 bases lay between the germline ends. This CDR3 is 15 amino acids long.

The chain is built from TRBV27 and TRBJ1-6, with 7 bases matching TRBD1. CDR3 length: 17 amino acids. Germline lookup yields CDR1 MNHEY and CDR2 SMNVEV (reference sequence). J gave up 0 bases and V 5 bases, and 7 bases lay outside the gene matches. The CDR3 DNA is TGTGCCAGCAGTCCGCAGACAGGGAGCTCCTATAATTCACCCCTCCACTTT. Amino acids: CASSPQTGSSYNSPLHF.

This clonotype was found a few times. CDR3 bases: TGTGCCAGCAGTTACTCCTCAGGCATGAACACTGAAGCTTTCTTT. Its translation is CASSYSSGMNTEAFF. This chain links TRBV6-5 with TRBJ1-1; no definite D call. The V end was cut by 0 bases, the J end by 0 bases, with 8 bases between. Germline values: CDR1 MNHEY, CDR2 SVGAGI. The CDR3 loop spans 15 amino acids.

In this sample, this clonotype turned up many times. The J gene is TRBJ1-4, the V gene TRBV6-2 or TRBV6-3; 7 bases line up with TRBD1. The V gene end was trimmed by 8 bases and the J gene end by 14 bases; junction bases not matched to a gene: 8. The CDR3 loop spans 11 amino acids. The germline CDR1 and CDR2 sequences are MNHEY and SVGEGT. CDR3 coding DNA: TGTGCCAGCGGGGACAGCGCCAAGCTGTTTTTT. It yields the protein CASGDSAKLFF.

In its sample, this clonotype was seen many times. V usage is TRBV6-4 and J usage is TRBJ2-1, with D perhaps matching TRBD1 (5 bases). Germline values: CDR1 MRHNA, CDR2 SNTAGT. This CDR3 contains 13 residues. Trimming pared 3 bases from V and 2 bases from J, leaving 5 bases between. CDR3 sequence reads: CASSEDTYNEQFF. The CDR3 bases are TGTGCCAGCAGTGAGGACACCTACAATGAGCAGTTCTTC.

Ten or more counts support this clonotype. The chain carries TRBV7-3 and TRBJ2-5; 7 positions match TRBD1. The germline V gene encodes CDR1 SGHTA and CDR2 FQGTGA. CDR3 size: 14 residues. Germline trimming cut 5 bases from V and 2 bases from J; bases unmatched to any gene: 5. In DNA, the CDR3 is TGTGCCAGCAGCCCTACAGGGGTGCAAGAGACCCAGTACTTC. Translated: CASSPTGVQETQYF.

This clonotype has at least ten counts. V usage is TRBV7-9 and J usage is TRBJ2-3; D ambiguous. This CDR3 has 14 amino acids. Deletions cut 3 bases from V and 2 bases from J, with 9 bases between. CDR1 and CDR2 (germline): SEHNR, FQNEAQ (reference sequence). CDR3 loop: CASSFGVNTDTQYF. CDR3 bases: TGTGCCAGCAGCTTTGGAGTGAACACAGATACGCAGTATTTT.